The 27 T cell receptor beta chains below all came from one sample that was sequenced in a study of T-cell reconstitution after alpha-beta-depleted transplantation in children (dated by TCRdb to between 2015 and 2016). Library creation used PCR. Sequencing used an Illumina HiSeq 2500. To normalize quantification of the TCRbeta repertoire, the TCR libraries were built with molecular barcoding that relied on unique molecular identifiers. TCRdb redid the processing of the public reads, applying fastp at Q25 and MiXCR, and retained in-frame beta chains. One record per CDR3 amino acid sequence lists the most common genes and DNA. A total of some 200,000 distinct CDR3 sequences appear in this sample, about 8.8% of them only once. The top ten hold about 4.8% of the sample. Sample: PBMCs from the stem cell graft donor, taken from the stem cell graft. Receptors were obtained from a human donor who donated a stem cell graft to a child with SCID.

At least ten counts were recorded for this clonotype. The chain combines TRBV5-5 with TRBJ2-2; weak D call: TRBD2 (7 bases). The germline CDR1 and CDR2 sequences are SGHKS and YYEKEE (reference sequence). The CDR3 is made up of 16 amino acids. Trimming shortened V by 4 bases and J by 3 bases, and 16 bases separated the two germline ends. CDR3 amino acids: CASSGFGGPDTGELFF. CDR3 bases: TGTGCCAGCAGCGGATTCGGGGGGCCGGACACCGGGGAGCTGTTTTTT. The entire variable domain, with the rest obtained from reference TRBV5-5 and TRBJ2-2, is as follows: DAGVTQSPTHLIKTRGQQVTLRCSPISGHKSVSWYQQVLGQGPQFIFQYYEKEERGRGNFPDRFSARQFPNYSSELNVNALLLGDSALYLCASSGFGGPDTGELFFGEGSRLTVL.

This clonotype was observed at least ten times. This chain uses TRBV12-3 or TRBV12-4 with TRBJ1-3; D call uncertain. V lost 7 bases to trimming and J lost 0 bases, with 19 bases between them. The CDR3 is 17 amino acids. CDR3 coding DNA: TGTGCCAGCACCTCCTCCGAACAGCGCCGCTCTGGAAACACCATATATTTT. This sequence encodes CASTSSEQRRSGNTIYF.

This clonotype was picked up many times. The CDR3 DNA reads TGTGCCAGCAGTTCCGGGACGTTCGGAGAGCAGTACTTC. Amino acid sequence: CASSSGTFGEQYF. The chain combines TRBV27 with TRBJ2-7; D is tentatively TRBD1 or TRBD2 (5 bases each). This CDR3 spans 13 amino acids. V shed 4 bases and J shed 7 bases, with 14 bases lying between them. Germline assignment: CDR1 MNHEY and CDR2 SMNVEV (reference sequence).

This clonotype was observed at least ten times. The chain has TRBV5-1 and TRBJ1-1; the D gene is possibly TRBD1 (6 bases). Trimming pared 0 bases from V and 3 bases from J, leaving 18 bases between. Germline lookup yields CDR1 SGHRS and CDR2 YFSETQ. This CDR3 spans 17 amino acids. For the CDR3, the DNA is TGCGCCAGCAGCTTGGCCGGGGGCAGGGTGGGGGACACTGAAGCTTTCTTT. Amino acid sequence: CASSLAGGRVGDTEAFF. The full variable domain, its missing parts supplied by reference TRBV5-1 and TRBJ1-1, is KAGVTQTPRYLIKTRGQQVTLSCSPISGHRSVSWYQQTPGQGLQFLFEYFSETQRNKGNFPGRFSGRQFSNSRSEMNVSTLELGDSALYLCASSLAGGRVGDTEAFFGQGTRLTVV.

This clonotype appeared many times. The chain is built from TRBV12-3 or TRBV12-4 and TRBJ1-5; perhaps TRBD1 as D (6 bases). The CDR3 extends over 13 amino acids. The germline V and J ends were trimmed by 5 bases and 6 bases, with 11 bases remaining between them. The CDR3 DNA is TGTGCCAGCAGTCCGGACAGTCTTCAGCCCCAGCATTTT. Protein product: CASSPDSLQPQHF.

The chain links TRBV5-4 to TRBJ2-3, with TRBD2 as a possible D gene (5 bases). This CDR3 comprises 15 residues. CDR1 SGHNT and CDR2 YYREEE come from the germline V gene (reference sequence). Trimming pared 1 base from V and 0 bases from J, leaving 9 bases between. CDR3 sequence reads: CASSLTRGSTDTQYF. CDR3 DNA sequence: TGTGCCAGCAGCTTGACACGGGGTAGCACAGATACGCAGTATTTT. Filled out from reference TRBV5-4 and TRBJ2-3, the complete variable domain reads ETGVTQSPTHLIKTRGQQVTLRCSSQSGHNTVSWYQQALGQGPQFIFQYYREEENGRGNFPPRFSGLQFPNYSSELNVNALELDDSALYLCASSLTRGSTDTQYFGPGTRLTVL.

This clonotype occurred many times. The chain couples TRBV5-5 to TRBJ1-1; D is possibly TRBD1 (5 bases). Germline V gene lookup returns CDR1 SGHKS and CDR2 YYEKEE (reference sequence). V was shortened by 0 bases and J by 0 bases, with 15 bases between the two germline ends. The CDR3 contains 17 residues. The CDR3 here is CASSLEWGTSVNTEAFF. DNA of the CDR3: TGTGCCAGCAGCTTGGAGTGGGGGACCTCGGTGAACACTGAAGCTTTCTTT.

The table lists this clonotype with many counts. In nucleotides, the CDR3 is TGTGCCAGTAGAGAGTGGGGGGGCCGCGACGATGAGCAGTTCTTC. Encoded protein: CASREWGGRDDEQFF. The chain has TRBV19 and TRBJ2-1; a possible D gene is TRBD2 (7 bases). This CDR3 comprises 15 residues. V was shortened by 6 bases and J by 8 bases, with 20 bases between the two germline ends. Looked up from germline, CDR1 is LNHDA and CDR2 is SQIVND (reference sequence).

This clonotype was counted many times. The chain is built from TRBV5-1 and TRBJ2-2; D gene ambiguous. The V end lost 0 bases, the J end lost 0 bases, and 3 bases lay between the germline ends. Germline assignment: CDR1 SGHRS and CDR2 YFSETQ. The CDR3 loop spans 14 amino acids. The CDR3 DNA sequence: TGCGCCAGCAGCTTGGACACGAACACCGGGGAGCTGTTTTTT. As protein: CASSLDTNTGELFF.

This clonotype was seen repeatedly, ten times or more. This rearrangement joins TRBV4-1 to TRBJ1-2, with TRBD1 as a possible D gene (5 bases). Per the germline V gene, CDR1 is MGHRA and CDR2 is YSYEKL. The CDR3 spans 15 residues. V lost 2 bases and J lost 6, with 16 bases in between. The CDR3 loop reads CASSQIGGGGNGYTF. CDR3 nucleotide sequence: TGCGCCAGCAGCCAAATCGGCGGGGGTGGAAATGGCTACACCTTC.

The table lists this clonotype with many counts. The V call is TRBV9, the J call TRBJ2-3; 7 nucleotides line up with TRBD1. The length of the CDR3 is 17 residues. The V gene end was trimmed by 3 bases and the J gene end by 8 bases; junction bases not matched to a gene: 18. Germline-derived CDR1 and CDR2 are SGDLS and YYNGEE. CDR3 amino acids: CASSALQGSASYGTQYF. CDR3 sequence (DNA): TGTGCCAGCAGCGCCCTACAGGGGTCCGCCTCCTACGGTACGCAGTATTTT. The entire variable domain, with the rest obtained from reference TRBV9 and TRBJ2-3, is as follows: DSGVTQTPKHLITATGQRVTLRCSPRSGDLSVYWYQQSLDQGLQFLIQYYNGEERAKGNILERFSAQQFPDLHSELNLSSLELGDSALYFCASSALQGSASYGTQYFGPGTRLTVL.

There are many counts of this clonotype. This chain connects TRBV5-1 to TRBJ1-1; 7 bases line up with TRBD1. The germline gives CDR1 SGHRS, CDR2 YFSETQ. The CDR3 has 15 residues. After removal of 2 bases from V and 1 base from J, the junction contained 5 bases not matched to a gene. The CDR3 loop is CASSLFGTENTEAFF. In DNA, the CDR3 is TGCGCCAGCAGCTTATTCGGGACAGAGAACACTGAAGCTTTCTTT.

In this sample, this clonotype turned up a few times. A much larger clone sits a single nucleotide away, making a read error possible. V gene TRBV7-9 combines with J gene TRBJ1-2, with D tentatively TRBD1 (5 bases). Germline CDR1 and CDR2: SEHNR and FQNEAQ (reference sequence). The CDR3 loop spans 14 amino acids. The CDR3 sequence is CASSPTGTAGGDTF. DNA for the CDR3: TGTGCCAGCAGCCCAACCGGGACCGCAGGTGGCGACACCTTC.

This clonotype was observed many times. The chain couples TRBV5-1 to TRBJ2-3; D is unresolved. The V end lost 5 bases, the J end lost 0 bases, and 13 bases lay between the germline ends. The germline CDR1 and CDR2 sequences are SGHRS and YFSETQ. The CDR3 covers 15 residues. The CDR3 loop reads CASRFDGTSTDTQYF. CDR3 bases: TGCGCCAGCAGATTCGACGGCACTAGCACAGATACGCAGTATTTT.

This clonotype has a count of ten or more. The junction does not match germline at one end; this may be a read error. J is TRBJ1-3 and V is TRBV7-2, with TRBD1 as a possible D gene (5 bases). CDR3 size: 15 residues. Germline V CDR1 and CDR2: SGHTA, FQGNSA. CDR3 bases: TGTGCCAGCAGATTAGGACCTAACAGGGGAAACACCATATATTTT. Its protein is CASRLGPNRGNTIYF.

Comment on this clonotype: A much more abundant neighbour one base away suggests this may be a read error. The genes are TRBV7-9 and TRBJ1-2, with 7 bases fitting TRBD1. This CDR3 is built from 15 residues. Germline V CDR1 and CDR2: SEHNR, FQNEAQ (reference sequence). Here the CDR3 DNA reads TGTGCCAGCAGACCTCCGCCAGGGGGGCACTATGGCGACACCTTC. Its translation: CASRPPPGGHYGDTF.

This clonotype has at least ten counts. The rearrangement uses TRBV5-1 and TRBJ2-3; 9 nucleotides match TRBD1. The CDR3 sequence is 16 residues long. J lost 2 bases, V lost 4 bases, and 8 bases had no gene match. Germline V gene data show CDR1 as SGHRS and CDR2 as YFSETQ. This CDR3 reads CASSLRTGETTDTQYF. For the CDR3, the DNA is TGCGCCAGCAGCCTGAGGACAGGGGAAACCACAGATACGCAGTATTTT.

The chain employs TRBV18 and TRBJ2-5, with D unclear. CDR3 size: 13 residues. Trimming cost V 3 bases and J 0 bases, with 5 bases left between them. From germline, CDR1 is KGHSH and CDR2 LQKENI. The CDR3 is CASSPQYQETQYF. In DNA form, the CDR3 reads TGTGCCAGCTCACCCCAGTACCAAGAGACCCAGTACTTC.

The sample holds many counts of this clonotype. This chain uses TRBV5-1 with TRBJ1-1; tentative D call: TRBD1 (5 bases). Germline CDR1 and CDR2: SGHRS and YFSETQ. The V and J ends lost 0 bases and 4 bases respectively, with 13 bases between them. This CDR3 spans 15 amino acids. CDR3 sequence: CASSLDAGTVTEAFF. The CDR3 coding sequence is TGCGCCAGCAGCTTGGACGCAGGGACGGTCACTGAAGCTTTCTTT.

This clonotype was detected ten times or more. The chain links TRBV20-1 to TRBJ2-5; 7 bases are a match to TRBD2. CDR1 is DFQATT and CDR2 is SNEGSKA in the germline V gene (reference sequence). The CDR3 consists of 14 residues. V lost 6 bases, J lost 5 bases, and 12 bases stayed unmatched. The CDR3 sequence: CSADLSGEVETQYF. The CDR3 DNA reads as TGCAGTGCGGACCTCAGCGGGGAGGTTGAGACCCAGTACTTC.

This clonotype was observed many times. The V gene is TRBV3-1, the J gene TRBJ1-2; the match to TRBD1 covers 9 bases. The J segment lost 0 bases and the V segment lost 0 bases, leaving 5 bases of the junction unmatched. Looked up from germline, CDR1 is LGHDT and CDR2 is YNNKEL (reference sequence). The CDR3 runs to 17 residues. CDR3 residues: CASSQDWGQGSNYGYTF. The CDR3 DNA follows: TGTGCCAGCAGCCAAGATTGGGGACAGGGTTCTAACTATGGCTACACCTTC.

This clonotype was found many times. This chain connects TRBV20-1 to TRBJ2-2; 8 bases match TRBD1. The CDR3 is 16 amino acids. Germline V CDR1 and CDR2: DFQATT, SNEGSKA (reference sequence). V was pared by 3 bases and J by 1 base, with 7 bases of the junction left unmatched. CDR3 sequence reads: CSASPPGTGNTGELFF. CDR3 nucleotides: TGCAGTGCTAGTCCTCCCGGGACAGGGAACACCGGGGAGCTGTTTTTT.

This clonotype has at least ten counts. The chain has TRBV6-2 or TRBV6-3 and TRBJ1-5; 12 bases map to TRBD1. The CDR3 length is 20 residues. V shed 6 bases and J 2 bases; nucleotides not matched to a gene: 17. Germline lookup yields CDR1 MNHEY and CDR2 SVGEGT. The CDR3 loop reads CASRPTPWDRGLGGNQPQHF. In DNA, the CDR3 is TGTGCCAGCAGACCTACCCCTTGGGACAGGGGGCTGGGTGGCAATCAGCCCCAGCATTTT.

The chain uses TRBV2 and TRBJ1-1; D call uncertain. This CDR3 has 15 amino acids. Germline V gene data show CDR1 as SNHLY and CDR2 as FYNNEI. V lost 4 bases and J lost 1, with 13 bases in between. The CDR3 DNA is TGTGCCAGCAGTGGAGGCCCCGGGGAGAACACTGAAGCTTTCTTT. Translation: CASSGGPGENTEAFF.

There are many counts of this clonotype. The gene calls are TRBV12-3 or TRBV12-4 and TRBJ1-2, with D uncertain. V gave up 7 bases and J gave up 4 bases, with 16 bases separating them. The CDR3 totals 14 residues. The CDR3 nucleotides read TGTGCCAGCACCGCTGACGGAGGAGCCTATGGCTACACCTTC. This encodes CASTADGGAYGYTF.

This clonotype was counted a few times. CDR3 DNA: TGTGCCAGCAAGTTGTACGGGGGCACAGATACGCAGTATTTT. This sequence encodes CASKLYGGTDTQYF. The rearrangement joins TRBV2 to TRBJ2-3; tentative D call: TRBD2 (5 bases). With 7 bases removed from V and 1 base from J, the gap between germline ends came to 12 bases. The CDR3 sequence is 14 residues long. The V gene's germline CDR1 is SNHLY and CDR2 FYNNEI.

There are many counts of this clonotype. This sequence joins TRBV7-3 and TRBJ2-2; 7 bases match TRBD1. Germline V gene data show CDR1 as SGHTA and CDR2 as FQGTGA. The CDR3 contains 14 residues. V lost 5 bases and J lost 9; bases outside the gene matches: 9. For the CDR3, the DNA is TGTGCCAGCAGCCGCCTTGACAGGGACCGGGAGCTGTTTTTT. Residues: CASSRLDRDRELFF.